Below, 7 T cell receptor beta chains from the same sample are listed, as sequenced in a study of Tregs in tolerant kidney transplant recipients. Data came from immunoSEQ multiplex PCR; TCRdb stores just in-frame clones and leaves some out. The data contain 60,000 or so clones, around 88% of them singletons. The sequencing sample was made of CD4+ T cells from blood. The receptors shown here come from a human donor in good health.

This clone occurred once. The rearrangement links TRBV11-2 to TRBJ2-5; 11 bases fit TRBD1. CDR1 and CDR2 from the germline V gene are SGHAT and FQNNGV. CDR3 length: 17 residues. With V trimmed by 1 base and J by 1 base, 5 bases remained unmatched. In DNA, the CDR3 is TGTGCCAGCAGCTTAGGGACAGGGGGCGGCATCCAAGAGACCCAGTACTTC. Translation gives CASSLGTGGGIQETQYF.

The CDR3 DNA follows: TGTGCCAGCAGTGAAAAGTACGAGCAGTACTTC. Protein product: CASSEKYEQYF. The chain carries TRBV2 and TRBJ2-7; D ambiguous. This CDR3 is 11 amino acids long. Germline assignment: CDR1 SNHLY and CDR2 FYNNEI. Trimming cost V 2 bases and J 4 bases, with 3 bases left between them.

The chain has TRBV6-5 and TRBJ2-7; D may be TRBD2 (5 bases). V lost 2 bases and J lost 4, with 9 bases in between. There are 13 residues in the CDR3. Germline CDR1 MNHEY, CDR2 SVGAGI. CDR3: CASSYPGGYEQYF. As DNA, the CDR3 is TGTGCCAGCAGTTACCCAGGAGGATACGAGCAGTACTTC.

The chain combines TRBV4-3 with TRBJ2-3; TRBD1 or TRBD2 may be the D gene (5 bases each). Germline CDR1 is LGHNA and CDR2 is YSLEER. V was shortened by 0 bases and J by 2 bases, with 21 bases between the two germline ends. The CDR3 is 19 amino acids. The chain's CDR3 is CASSQDRDGRLPDTDTQYF. Here the CDR3 DNA reads TGCGCCAGCAGCCAAGATCGGGACGGGCGCCTTCCCGACACAGATACGCAGTATTTT.

The gene calls are TRBV7-2 and TRBJ1-2; D gene unclear. Trimming pared 0 bases from V and 4 bases from J, leaving 9 bases between. Germline lookup yields CDR1 SGHTA and CDR2 FQGNSA. The CDR3 loop spans 14 amino acids. The CDR3 bases are TGTGCCAGCAGCTTAGCGGCAACGAGCTATGGCTACACCTTC. Translating it yields CASSLAATSYGYTF.

This chain connects TRBV5-1 to TRBJ2-3; 11 bases are shared with TRBD2. This CDR3 is 19 amino acids long. The trim removed 2 bases at V and 2 bases at J, leaving 13 bases unmatched. CDR1 is SGHRS and CDR2 is YFSETQ in the germline V gene. The CDR3 loop is CASSFSLAGGPAPTDTQYF. The CDR3 coding sequence is TGCGCCAGCAGCTTTTCTCTAGCGGGGGGCCCGGCCCCCACAGATACGCAGTATTTT.

This chain connects TRBV7-8 to TRBJ1-4; 11 positions match TRBD1. The length of the CDR3 is 16 residues. Germline V gene lookup returns CDR1 SGHVS and CDR2 FQNEAQ. The trim removed 6 bases at V and 0 bases at J, leaving 3 bases unmatched. The CDR3 bases are TGTGCCAGCAGGGACAGGGGGCTTTCAACTAATGAAAAACTGTTTTTT. Translation: CASRDRGLSTNEKLFF.